This T cell receptor beta chain was found in a study of blood T cells in healthy people across ages. A second PCR of 7 to 11 cycles used a sample-barcoded 5' primer and a J-beta primer mix. Every cDNA molecule bore a tag from a template-switch adaptor containing 12 random nucleotides. TCRdb called the 5' RACE reads again in MiXCR, with one record for every CDR3 protein. Seen here are some 670,000 distinct CDR3 sequences, about 51% observed once, and the top ten hold about 13%. The V end was cut by 4 bases, the J end by 1 base, with 4 bases between. The CDR3 length is 12 residues. CDR1 KGHDR and CDR2 SFDVKD come from the germline V gene.

The V call is TRBV24-1, the J call TRBJ2-7, with D hard to call. This sequence originates from a woman of 80 years or more in good health. Sequencing was performed on blood. The CDR3 nucleotides read TGTGCCACCAGTGAAGAGTCCTACGAGCAGTACTTC. Its translation: CATSEESYEQYF.